These T cell receptor beta chains were read from a single sample in a study. TCRdb processed the 5' RACE reads anew with MiXCR; each CDR3 protein has one entry. This table holds 9,500 to 15,000 distinct CDR3 sequences, 51% found once. The sequencing input was tumor-infiltrating Tregs sorted from the breast tumor. The source is a female donor with breast cancer. Both conserved end residues are part of each CDR3. The order of the fields is CDR3 protein, J gene, V gene.

CSAPDRDYNSPLHF,TRBJ1-6,TRBV20-1
CSAVLSRSDGELFF,TRBJ2-2,TRBV20-1
CASSRGTDTQYF,TRBJ2-3,TRBV25-1
CASKQTVRTEAFF,TRBJ1-1,TRBV12-3/TRBV12-4
CSVGASSNQPQHF,TRBJ1-5,TRBV29-1
CASSFGGSSEQFF,TRBJ2-1,TRBV7-3
CASQWGQGSYGYTF,TRBJ1-2,TRBV5-1
CASSPPGTSETQYF,TRBJ2-5,TRBV18
CASSIDQGADTQYF,TRBJ2-3,TRBV19
CASSHMEGGYTF,TRBJ1-2,TRBV4-2
CSAWTPPWGEAFF,TRBJ1-1,TRBV20-1
CASSPRGQGGDNSPLHF,TRBJ1-6,TRBV28
CASRAKLAGDKYNEQFF,TRBJ2-1,TRBV6-6
CSASGQLNAEAFF,TRBJ1-1,TRBV20-1
CASSLTSADNEQFF,TRBJ2-1,TRBV12-3/TRBV12-4
CASSSDRGFAEAFF,TRBJ1-1,TRBV7-3
CATTETQTRDTEAFF,TRBJ1-1,TRBV10-3
CASSLASGQLYGYTF,TRBJ1-2,TRBV7-2
CASRRVITSGSFSYEQYF,TRBJ2-7,TRBV4-1
CASSLVGNNEQFF,TRBJ2-1,TRBV7-9
CASSQEPRAGANVLTF,TRBJ2-6,TRBV4-3
CASSLGAGDEAFF,TRBJ1-1,TRBV7-7
CATSWTSWYEQFF,TRBJ2-1,TRBV6-2/TRBV6-3
CASSIGDYNEQFF,TRBJ2-1,TRBV19
CASTRGNQPQHF,TRBJ1-5,TRBV28
CASSLYGGTRLF,TRBJ1-1,TRBV4-2
CASSQTITDSPLHF,TRBJ1-6,TRBV4-3
CASGGGRAVDTQYF,TRBJ2-3,TRBV12-3/TRBV12-4
CASSLAFGTSGRAYEQYF,TRBJ2-7,TRBV7-2
CASSLLPLGARNYGYTF,TRBJ1-2,TRBV7-3
CASSLGTGGEKLFF,TRBJ1-4,TRBV7-6
CASSLSRGQETQYF,TRBJ2-5,TRBV7-3
CASSFSGRAAGELFF,TRBJ2-2,TRBV12-3/TRBV12-4
CASSLSFGTGGDGYTF,TRBJ1-2,TRBV7-9
CSAVSRTHPYEQYF,TRBJ2-7,TRBV20-1
CASSYSPGLGQGRYEQYF,TRBJ2-7,TRBV6-2/TRBV6-3
CSATVRGNTIYF,TRBJ1-3,TRBV20-1
CASSQLLGFGNQPQHF,TRBJ1-5,TRBV4-3
CASSDLERNQPQHF,TRBJ1-5,TRBV6-1
CASSETDRAPQHF,TRBJ1-5,TRBV6-5
CSAPDRDAGELFF,TRBJ2-2,TRBV20-1
CASSPSGTGYGCTF,TRBJ1-2,TRBV18
CASRKGTSGSSYNEQFF,TRBJ2-1,TRBV5-1
CASSLGGLGTDTQYF,TRBJ2-3,TRBV5-1